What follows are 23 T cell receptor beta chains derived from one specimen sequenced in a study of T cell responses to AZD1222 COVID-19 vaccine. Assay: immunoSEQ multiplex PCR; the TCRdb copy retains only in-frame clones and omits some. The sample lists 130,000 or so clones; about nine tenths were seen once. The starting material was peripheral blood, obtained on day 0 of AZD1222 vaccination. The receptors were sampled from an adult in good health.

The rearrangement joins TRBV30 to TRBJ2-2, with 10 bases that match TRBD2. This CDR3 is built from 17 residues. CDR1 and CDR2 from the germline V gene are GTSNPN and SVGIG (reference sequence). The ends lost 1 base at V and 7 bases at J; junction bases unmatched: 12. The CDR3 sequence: CAWSGELAGDLIGELFF. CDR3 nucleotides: TGTGCCTGGAGTGGGGAGCTAGCGGGGGATCTGATCGGGGAGCTGTTTTTT.

CDR3 nucleotide sequence: TGCGCCAGCAAAACCCTTGGGGGTTTTGAAGCTTTCTTT. Translated, it gives CASKTLGGFEAFF. The chain is built from TRBV5-1 and TRBJ1-1, with D possibly matching TRBD1 (5 bases). Per germline, CDR1 SGHRS and CDR2 YFSETQ. The CDR3 contains 13 residues. The V gene lost 6 bases and the J gene lost 7 bases, with 16 bases spanning the gap.

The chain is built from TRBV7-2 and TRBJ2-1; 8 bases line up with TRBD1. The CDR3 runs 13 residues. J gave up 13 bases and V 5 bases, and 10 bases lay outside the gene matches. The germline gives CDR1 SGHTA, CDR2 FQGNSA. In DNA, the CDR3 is TGTGCCAGCAGCCGACCGGGACAGGAGATTCAGTTCTTC. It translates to CASSRPGQEIQFF.

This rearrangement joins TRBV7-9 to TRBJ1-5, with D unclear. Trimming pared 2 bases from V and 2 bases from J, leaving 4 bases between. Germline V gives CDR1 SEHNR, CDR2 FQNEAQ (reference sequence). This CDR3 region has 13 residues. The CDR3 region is CASSLSGNQPQHF. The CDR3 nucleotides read TGTGCCAGCAGCTTATCAGGCAATCAGCCCCAGCATTTT.

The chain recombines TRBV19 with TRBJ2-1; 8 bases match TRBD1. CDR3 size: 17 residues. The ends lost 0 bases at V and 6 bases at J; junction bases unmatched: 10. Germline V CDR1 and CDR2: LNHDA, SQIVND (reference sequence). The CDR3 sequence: CASSIDLVTGGRNEQFF. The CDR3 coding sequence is TGTGCCAGTAGTATAGATCTGGTAACAGGGGGACGCAATGAGCAGTTCTTC.

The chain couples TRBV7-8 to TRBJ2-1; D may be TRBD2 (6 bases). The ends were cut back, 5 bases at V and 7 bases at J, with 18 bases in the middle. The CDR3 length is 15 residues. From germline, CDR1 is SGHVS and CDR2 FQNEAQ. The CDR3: CASSLGGTRVNEQFF. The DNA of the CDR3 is TGTGCCAGCAGCCTCGGCGGGACCCGCGTTAATGAGCAGTTCTTC.

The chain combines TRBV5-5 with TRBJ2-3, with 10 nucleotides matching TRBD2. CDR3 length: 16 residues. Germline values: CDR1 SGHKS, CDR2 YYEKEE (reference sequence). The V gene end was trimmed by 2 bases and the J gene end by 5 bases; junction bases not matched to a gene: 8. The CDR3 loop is CASSFSSGGSKDTQYF. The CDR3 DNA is TGTGCCAGCAGCTTTAGTAGCGGGGGGAGTAAAGATACGCAGTATTTT.

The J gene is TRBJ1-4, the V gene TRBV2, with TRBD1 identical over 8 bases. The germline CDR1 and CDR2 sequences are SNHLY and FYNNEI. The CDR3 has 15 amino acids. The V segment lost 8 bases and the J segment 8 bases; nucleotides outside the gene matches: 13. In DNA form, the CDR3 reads TGTGCCAGCCCCGGACAGGGCTCCGCGGGGGAAAAACTGTTTTTT. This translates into CASPGQGSAGEKLFF.

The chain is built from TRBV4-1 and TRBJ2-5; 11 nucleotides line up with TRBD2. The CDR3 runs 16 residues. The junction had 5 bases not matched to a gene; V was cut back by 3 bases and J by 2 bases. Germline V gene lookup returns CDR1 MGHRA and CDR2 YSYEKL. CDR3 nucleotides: TGCGCCAGCAGCCAGTTCGGGACTAGCGGACAAGAGACCCAGTACTTC. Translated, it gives CASSQFGTSGQETQYF.

CDR3 coding DNA: TGTGCCAGCAGTTCCGTCGGGACAGCGAACACTGAAGCTTTCTTT. The encoded protein is CASSSVGTANTEAFF. V gene TRBV28 combines with J gene TRBJ1-1; 7 bases are shared with TRBD1. After removal of 4 bases from V and 1 base from J, the junction contained 6 bases not matched to a gene. CDR1 is MDHEN and CDR2 is SYDVKM in the germline V gene. The CDR3 is 15 residues long.

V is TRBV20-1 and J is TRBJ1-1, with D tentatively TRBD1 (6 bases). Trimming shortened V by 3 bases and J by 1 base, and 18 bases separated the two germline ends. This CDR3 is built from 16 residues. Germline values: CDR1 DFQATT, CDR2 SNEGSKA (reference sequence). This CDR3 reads CSASPPRGGQNTEAFF. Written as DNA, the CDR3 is TGCAGTGCTAGTCCCCCGAGGGGGGGGCAGAACACTGAAGCTTTCTTT.

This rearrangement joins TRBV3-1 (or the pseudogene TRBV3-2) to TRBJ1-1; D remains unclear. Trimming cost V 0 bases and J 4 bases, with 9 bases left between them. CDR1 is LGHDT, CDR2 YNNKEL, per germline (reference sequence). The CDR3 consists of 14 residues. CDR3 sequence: CASSQELASTEAFF. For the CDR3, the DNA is TGTGCCAGCAGCCAAGAACTAGCGAGCACTGAAGCTTTCTTT.

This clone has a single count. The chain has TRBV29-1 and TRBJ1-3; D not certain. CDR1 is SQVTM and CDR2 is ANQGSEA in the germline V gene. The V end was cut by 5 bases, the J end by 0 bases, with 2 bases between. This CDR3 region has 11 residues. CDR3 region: CSVNSGNTIYF. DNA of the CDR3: TGCAGCGTTAACTCTGGAAACACCATATATTTT.

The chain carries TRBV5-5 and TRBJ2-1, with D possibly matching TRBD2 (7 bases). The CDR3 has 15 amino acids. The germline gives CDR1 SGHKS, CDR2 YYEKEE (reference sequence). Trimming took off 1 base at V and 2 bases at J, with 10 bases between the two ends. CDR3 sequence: CASSLPGGAYNEQFF. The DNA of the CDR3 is TGTGCCAGCAGCTTGCCGGGGGGCGCCTACAATGAGCAGTTCTTC.

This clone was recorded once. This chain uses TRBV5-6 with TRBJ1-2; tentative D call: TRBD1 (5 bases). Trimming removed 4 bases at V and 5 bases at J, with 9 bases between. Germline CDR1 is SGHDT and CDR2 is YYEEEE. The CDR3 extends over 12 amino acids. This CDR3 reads CASSPGDYGYTF. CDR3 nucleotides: TGTGCCAGCAGCCCGGGGGATTATGGCTACACCTTC.

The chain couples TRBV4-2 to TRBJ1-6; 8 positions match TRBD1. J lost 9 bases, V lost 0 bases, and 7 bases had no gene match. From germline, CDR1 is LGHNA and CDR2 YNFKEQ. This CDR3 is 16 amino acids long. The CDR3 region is CASSQETSGGGSPLHF. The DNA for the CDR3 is TGTGCCAGCAGCCAAGAGACGTCAGGGGGCGGTTCACCCCTCCACTTT.

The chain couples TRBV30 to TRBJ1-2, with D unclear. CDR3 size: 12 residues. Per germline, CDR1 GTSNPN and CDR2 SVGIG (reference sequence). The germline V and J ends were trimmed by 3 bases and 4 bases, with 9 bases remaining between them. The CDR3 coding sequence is TGTGCCTGGAGCCAGACGTCCTATGGCTACACCTTC. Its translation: CAWSQTSYGYTF.

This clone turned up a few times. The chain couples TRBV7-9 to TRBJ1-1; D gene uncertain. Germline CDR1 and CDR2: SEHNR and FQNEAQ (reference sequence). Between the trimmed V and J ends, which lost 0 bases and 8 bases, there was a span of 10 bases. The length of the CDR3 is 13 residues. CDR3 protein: CASSLAGFAEAFF. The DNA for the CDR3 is TGTGCCAGCAGCTTAGCAGGGTTTGCCGAAGCTTTCTTT.

The DNA for the CDR3 is TGCAGTGCTAGTTCAGGGATAGCTTTCTTT. Protein: CSASSGIAFF. The genes are TRBV20-1 and TRBJ1-1, with D possibly matching TRBD1 (5 bases). CDR3 length equals 10 residues. The germline CDR1 and CDR2 sequences are DFQATT and SNEGSKA (reference sequence). The ends were cut back, 3 bases at V and 10 bases at J, with 9 bases in the middle.

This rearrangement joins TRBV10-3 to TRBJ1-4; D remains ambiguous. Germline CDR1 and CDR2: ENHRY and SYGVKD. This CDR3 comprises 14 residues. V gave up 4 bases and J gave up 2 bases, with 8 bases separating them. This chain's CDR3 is CAISALGTNEKLFF. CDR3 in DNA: TGTGCCATCAGTGCTCTCGGGACTAATGAAAAACTGTTTTTT.

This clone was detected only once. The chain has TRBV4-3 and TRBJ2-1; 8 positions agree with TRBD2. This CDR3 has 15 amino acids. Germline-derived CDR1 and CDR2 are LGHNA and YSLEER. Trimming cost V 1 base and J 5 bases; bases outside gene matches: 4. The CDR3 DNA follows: TGCGCCAGCAGCCAAGGGGGCGGGGGGAACAATGAGCAGTTCTTC. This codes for CASSQGGGGNNEQFF.

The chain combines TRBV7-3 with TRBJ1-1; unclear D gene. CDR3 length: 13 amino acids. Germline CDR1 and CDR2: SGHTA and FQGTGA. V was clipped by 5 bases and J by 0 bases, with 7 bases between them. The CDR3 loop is CASSADLNTEAFF. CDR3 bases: TGTGCCAGCAGCGCGGACTTGAACACTGAAGCTTTCTTT.

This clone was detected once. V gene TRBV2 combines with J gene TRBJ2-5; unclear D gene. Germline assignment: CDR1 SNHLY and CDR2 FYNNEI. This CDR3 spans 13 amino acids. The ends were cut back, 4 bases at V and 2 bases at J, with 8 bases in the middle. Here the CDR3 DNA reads TGTGCCAGCAGTGGAAATACACAAGAGACCCAGTACTTC. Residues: CASSGNTQETQYF.